The 2 T cell receptor beta chains below come from one sample, sequenced in a study of post-analysis software for immune sequencing data. TCR beta libraries were prepared from cDNA with unique molecular identifiers. Each CDR3 protein gets one entry after TCRdb re-called the PCR reads with MiXCR. The sample carries 600,000 to 700,000 distinct CDR3 sequences, around 60% recorded once. For these receptors, no antigen is known. Notes on the study in general: There were roughly 5 TRBV segments more frequent in patients than controls, and TRBV5-6, TRBV5-1 and TRBV20-1 were among them.

The source material was blood. These receptors were obtained from a girl aged 2-10 years with multiple sclerosis.

In this sample, this clonotype turned up a few times. J is TRBJ2-3 and V is TRBV29-1, with D possibly TRBD1 on 6 matching bases. The CDR3 is 13 amino acids. Trimming took 3 bases from V and 8 from J, leaving 15 bases between them. CDR1 is SQVTM and CDR2 is ANQGSEA in the germline V gene. The CDR3 sequence is CSVDRGPDFTQYF. As DNA, the CDR3 is TGCAGCGTTGACAGGGGACCGGATTTTACGCAGTATTTT.

This clonotype was seen a few times. The chain has TRBV7-6 and TRBJ2-6; possibly TRBD2 for D (5 bases). The CDR3 loop spans 16 amino acids. CDR1 and CDR2 from the germline V gene are SGHVS and FNYEAQ. With 5 bases removed from V and 1 base from J, the gap between germline ends came to 12 bases. The CDR3 sequence is CASSPSWGSGANVLTF. CDR3 coding DNA: TGTGCCAGCAGCCCTAGCTGGGGATCTGGGGCCAACGTCCTGACTTTC.